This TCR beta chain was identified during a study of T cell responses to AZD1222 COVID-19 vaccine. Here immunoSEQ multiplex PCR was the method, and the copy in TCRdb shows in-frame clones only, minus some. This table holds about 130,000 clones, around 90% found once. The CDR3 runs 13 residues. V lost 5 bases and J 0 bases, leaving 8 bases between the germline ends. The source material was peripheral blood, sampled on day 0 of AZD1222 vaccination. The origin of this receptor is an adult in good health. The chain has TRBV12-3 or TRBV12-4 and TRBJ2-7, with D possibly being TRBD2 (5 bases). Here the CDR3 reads CASSPDYSYEQYF. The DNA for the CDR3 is TGTGCCAGCAGTCCCGACTACTCCTACGAGCAGTACTTC.